This paragraph covers one T cell receptor (beta chain) sequence. This clonotype was detected ten times or more. Its antigen is not yet known. The sample holds no much larger clone one base away, and base qualities are not on file. Ophthalmopathy patients had moderately to severely active disease, Clinical Activity Score of at least 3, NOSPECS grade of at least 4, and duration under 3 months. Patients with uncontrolled infections, other autoimmune diseases, pregnancy or lactation were excluded. Clinical symptoms, serum thyroxine and TRAb, thyroid ultrasound, and orbital computed tomography formed the basis for the diagnoses. Ficoll-Paque density gradient centrifugation was used to isolate PBMCs from about 10 ml of fresh peripheral blood. Trizol reagent was used to extract total RNA, and RNA quality was then checked on an Agilent 2100 Bioanalyzer. CDR1 and CDR2, looked up from the germline V gene (reference sequence), are DFQATT and SNEGSKA. Trimming takes 6 bases off V and 5 bases off J; junction bases not matched to a gene: 15. Inclusive of the bounding cysteine and phenylalanine, the CDR3 is 16 residues long. CDR3 DNA only is kept here, 48 bases in frame from base 1.

TCR beta CDR3 regions were amplified from RNA transcripts. The first round of RT-PCR for the TCR CDR3 was performed with the HTBI primer set and the Qiagen OneStep RT-PCR kit. Libraries were constructed in a second round of multiplex PCR, after which size selection and purification were performed. The libraries were sequenced on an Illumina HiSeq2000 using paired-end 100 bp reads. Concerning the study's data processing: SOAPnuke was used to process the raw data, removing reads that contained adapters or uncalled bases, had a mean Phred below 15, or lacked an exact match to the constant primer or identifier. High-quality paired reads were merged with COPE v1.2.5, and unique nucleotide sequences were defined as clonotypes. Clonotypes were aligned to IMGT TRBV, TRBD and TRBJ reference segments using MiTCR v1.1. The analysis included only V-J combinations with a frequency above 0.0001, which together covered approximately 99% of the repertoires. A TCS score was defined as the ratio of F50 (clonal expansion) to E x V (chaos), with BLOSUM62-based TCRdist applied between CDR3 peptides within each V-J. Welch's t-statistics and random forest reduced around 510 V-J features to around 14, which were used in a naive Bayes classifier (R e1071). Starting from the raw public reads, TCRdb applied fastp trimming at Q25, assembled clones with MiXCR and retained in-frame beta chains. For every CDR3 protein sequence, its rows merge into one entry that carries the most common genes and DNA. None of the V and J calls come from the authors' own analysis; TCRdb made them. This sample holds 530,000 or so distinct CDR3 sequences; 17% were observed only once. Approximately 18% of the sample lies in the top ten.

This entry is derived from a study of T cells in Graves' hyperthyroidism and ophthalmopathy (dated by TCRdb to the late 2010s). Context from the whole study: Peripheral blood samples were taken at the time of initial diagnosis, prior to any treatment. To identify TCR V-J signatures that set the groups apart, the researchers used a discovery cohort of more than 95 patients, made up of some 41 with Graves' ophthalmopathy and 57 with stable Graves' hyperthyroidism. The paper reports TCR Vbeta CDR3 sequencing of about 140 peripheral blood samples: around 45 ophthalmopathy, under 80 hyperthyroidism and around 17 progressor patients. The study also compared thyroid tissue and blood T-cell repertoires from several Graves' hyperthyroidism patients. For training and testing, the approximately 92 patients in the discovery cohort were randomly divided in a 7:3 ratio. Following sampling, methimazole starting at 30 mg daily was given to hyperthyroidism patients, and high-dose intravenous methylprednisolone was given to ophthalmopathy patients. Prospective prediction of ophthalmopathy was tested in an independent validation cohort of fewer than 20 hyperthyroidism patients and some 17 patients who later progressed to ophthalmopathy. What the study reported, not specific to this receptor: Most expanded thyroid clonotypes (frequency above 0.001) were also detected in blood, a finding suggesting that blood repertoires may reflect thyroid immune responses. In cross-validation, a model built on a 13 V-J signature told ophthalmopathy apart from stable hyperthyroidism with 85% to 90% sensitivity and 81% to 82% specificity, and in testing the same model reached 80%/75%. During validation, the model predicted progression to ophthalmopathy a median of around 7 months ahead of onset, with around 70% sensitivity and less than 85% specificity. No statistical method was used to fix the sample size in advance, and group allocation was not hidden from the investigators.

The chain links TRBV20-1 with TRBJ1-1; 10 middle bases align to TRBD1. Sequences were obtained from blood. This clonotype was obtained from a young woman with Graves' ophthalmopathy. CDR3 protein: CSALDRGLFRGTEAFF. The DNA sequence is TGCAGTGCACTTGACAGGGGGCTTTTTAGAGGGACTGAAGCTTTCTTT.